This T cell receptor (beta chain) was sequenced in a study of CD8+CD57+ T cells in acquired aplastic anemia. Profiling of TCR beta VDJ combinations and CDR3 sequences used genomic DNA as template. MiXCR, applied by TCRdb to the reads, yields one record per CDR3 protein. The sample has approximately 200,000 distinct CDR3 sequences; around 66% are singletons. This CDR3 is built from 14 residues. V was shortened by 0 bases and J by 5 bases, with 11 bases between the two germline ends. CDR1 is SGHVS, CDR2 FQNEAQ, per germline. This clonotype has more than one count but fewer than ten. Its antigen is not known. Findings of the study overall: Found in both controls and patients were approximately 31 CD8+ CDR3 sequences. A significant difference in CD8+ Simpson's diversity between patients and controls was not found.

This clonotype was sampled from a human donor with severe aplastic anemia or a healthy control (not recorded which). The chain has TRBV7-8 and TRBJ2-7; TRBD1 might be the D (6 bases). Sequences were obtained from sorted CD4+, CD8+, or CD8+CD57+ T cells (not recorded which) from PBMCs. The CDR3 is CASSLAVRGHEQYF. In nucleotides, the CDR3 is TGTGCCAGCAGCTTAGCTGTCAGGGGCCACGAGCAGTACTTC.